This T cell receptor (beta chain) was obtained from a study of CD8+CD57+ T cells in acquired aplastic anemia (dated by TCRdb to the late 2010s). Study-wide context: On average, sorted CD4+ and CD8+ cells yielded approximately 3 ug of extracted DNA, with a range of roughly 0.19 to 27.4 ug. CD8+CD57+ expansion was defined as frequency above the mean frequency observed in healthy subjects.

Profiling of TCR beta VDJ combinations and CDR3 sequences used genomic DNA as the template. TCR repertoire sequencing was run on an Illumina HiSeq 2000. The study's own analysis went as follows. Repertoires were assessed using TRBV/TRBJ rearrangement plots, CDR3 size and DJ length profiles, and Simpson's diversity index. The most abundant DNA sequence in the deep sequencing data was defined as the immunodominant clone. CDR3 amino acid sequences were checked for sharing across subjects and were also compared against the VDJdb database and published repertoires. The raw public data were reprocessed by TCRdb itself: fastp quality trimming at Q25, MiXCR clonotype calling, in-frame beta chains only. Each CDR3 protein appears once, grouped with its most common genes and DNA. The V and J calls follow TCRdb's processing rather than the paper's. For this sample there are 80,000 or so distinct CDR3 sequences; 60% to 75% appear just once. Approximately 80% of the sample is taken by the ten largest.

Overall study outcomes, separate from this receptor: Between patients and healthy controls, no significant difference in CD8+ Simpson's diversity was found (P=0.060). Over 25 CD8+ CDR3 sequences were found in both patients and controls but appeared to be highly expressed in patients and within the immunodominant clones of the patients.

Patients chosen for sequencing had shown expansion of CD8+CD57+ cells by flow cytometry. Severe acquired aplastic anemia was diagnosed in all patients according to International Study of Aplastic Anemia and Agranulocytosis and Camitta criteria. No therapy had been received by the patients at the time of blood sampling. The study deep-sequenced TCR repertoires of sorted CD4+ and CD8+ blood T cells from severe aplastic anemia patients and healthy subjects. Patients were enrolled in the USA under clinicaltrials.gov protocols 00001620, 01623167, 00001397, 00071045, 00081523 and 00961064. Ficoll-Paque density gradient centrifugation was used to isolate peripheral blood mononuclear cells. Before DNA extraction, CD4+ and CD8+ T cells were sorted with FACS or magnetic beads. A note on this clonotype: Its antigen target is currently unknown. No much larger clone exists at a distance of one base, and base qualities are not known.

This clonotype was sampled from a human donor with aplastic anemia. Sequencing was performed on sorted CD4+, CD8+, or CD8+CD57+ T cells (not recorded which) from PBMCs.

The CDR3 amino acid sequence is: CASSVGLAGGYSYNGYTF. In nucleotides, the sequence is TGTGCCAGCAGCGTGGGACTAGCGGGAGGCTACTCCTACAATGGCTACACCTTC. The chain links TRBV7-9 with TRBJ1-2; TRBD1 is perhaps the D gene, given 5 matching bases. Taken from cysteine to phenylalanine, the CDR3 has 18 residues. Just the 54-base CDR3 DNA is kept, in frame starting at base 1. The CDR1 and CDR2 encoded by the germline V gene (reference sequence) are SEHNR and FQNEAQ. The junction shows trimming of 5 bases on V and 6 bases on J, plus 28 bases between the germline ends.